One and the same sample provided the 24 T cell receptor beta chains below, sequenced in a study of blood T cell repertoires in COVID-19. The data were produced by immunoSEQ multiplex PCR, yet TCRdb's version contains in-frame clones alone and is incomplete. The sample has over 100,000 clones; 75% to 90% are singletons. Sequenced input: peripheral blood. All receptors come from a human donor with acute or convalescent COVID-19. The donor label of this sample is uncertain.

This chain connects TRBV24-1 to TRBJ1-5; D unclear. The V gene lost 4 bases and the J gene lost 6 bases, with 3 bases spanning the gap. CDR3 length equals 11 residues. Germline lookup yields CDR1 KGHDR and CDR2 SFDVKD. The CDR3, as DNA: TGTGCCACCAGTGACCGTCAGCCCCAGCATTTT. Protein sequence: CATSDRQPQHF.

This clone appeared a single time. The rearrangement links TRBV30 to TRBJ1-4; 7 positions match TRBD1. V shed 3 bases, J shed 7 bases, and the junction held 8 bases outside the gene matches. The CDR3 is 14 amino acids. In germline, CDR1 is GTSNPN, CDR2 SVGIG (reference sequence). CDR3: CAWSRQGFGEKLFF. The CDR3 DNA is TGTGCCTGGAGCCGACAGGGATTTGGTGAAAAACTGTTTTTT.

This clone was seen a handful of times. The V call is TRBV7-8, the J call TRBJ2-1; no definite D call. Germline V lookup: CDR1 SGHVS, CDR2 FQNEAQ. CDR3 length equals 18 residues. The V end was cut by 1 base, the J end by 0 bases, with 16 bases between. This CDR3 reads CASSLVSWRSSSYNEQFF. For the CDR3, the DNA is TGTGCCAGCAGCTTAGTGAGCTGGCGGAGTAGCTCCTACAATGAGCAGTTCTTC. Drawing the rest from reference TRBV7-8 and TRBJ2-1, the complete variable domain is GAGVSQSPRYKVAKRGQDVALRCDPISGHVSLFWYQQALGQGPEFLTYFQNEAQLDKSGLPSDRFFAERPEGSVSTLKIQRTQQEDSAVYLCASSLVSWRSSSYNEQFFGPGTRLTVL.

The chain's CDR3 is CASRLPGTSNTEAFF. The CDR3 DNA sequence: TGCGCCAGCCGCCTCCCCGGGACATCGAACACTGAAGCTTTCTTT. The genes are TRBV5-1 and TRBJ1-1; TRBD1 is a possible D gene (6 bases). Trimming pared 7 bases from V and 1 base from J, leaving 17 bases between. The germline V gene has CDR1 SGHRS and CDR2 YFSETQ. CDR3 length: 15 amino acids.

The CDR3 DNA sequence: TGTGCCAGCCAACAGACTAACCTGAACACAGATACGCAGTATTTT. The encoded protein is CASQQTNLNTDTQYF. V gene TRBV7-3 combines with J gene TRBJ2-3; perhaps TRBD2 as D (5 bases). Trimming stripped 8 bases from V and 2 bases from J, with 17 bases between. The germline CDR1 and CDR2 sequences are SGHTA and FQGTGA. CDR3 length equals 15 residues.

The chain couples TRBV7-9 to TRBJ2-1, with TRBD2 identical over 8 bases. Germline values: CDR1 SEHNR, CDR2 FQNEAQ (reference sequence). J gave up 0 bases and V 2 bases, and 3 bases lay outside the gene matches. The CDR3 is made up of 16 amino acids. DNA for the CDR3: TGTGCCAGCAGCTTAAGGGCGGGAGGCTCCTACAATGAGCAGTTCTTC. Its translation is CASSLRAGGSYNEQFF.

The J gene is TRBJ2-1, the V gene TRBV19; a weak D match, TRBD2 (6 bases). Looked up from germline, CDR1 is LNHDA and CDR2 is SQIVND (reference sequence). This CDR3 contains 19 residues. Between the trimmed V and J ends, which lost 3 bases and 0 bases, there was a span of 21 bases. The CDR3 spells CASSILGGPSRFSYNEQFF. In DNA form, the CDR3 reads TGTGCCAGTAGTATTCTCGGGGGACCCTCCCGATTCTCCTACAATGAGCAGTTCTTC.

The chain uses TRBV10-3 and TRBJ1-1, with no clear D. V lost 2 bases and J 0 bases, leaving 4 bases between the germline ends. Germline lookup yields CDR1 ENHRY and CDR2 SYGVKD. The CDR3 covers 13 residues. Here the CDR3 DNA reads TGTGCCATCAGTGAGGAGATGAACACTGAAGCTTTCTTT. Its translation: CAISEEMNTEAFF.

The CDR3 sequence is CASSPLWGGRIGTDTQYF. The CDR3, as DNA: TGTGCCAGCAGTCCACTTTGGGGGGGCAGGATAGGCACAGATACGCAGTATTTT. The chain combines TRBV27 with TRBJ2-3; D possibly corresponds to TRBD2 (7 bases). Per the germline V gene, CDR1 is MNHEY and CDR2 is SMNVEV (reference sequence). The germline V and J ends were trimmed by 5 bases and 1 base, with 22 bases remaining between them. The CDR3 extends over 18 amino acids.

J is TRBJ2-7 and V is TRBV28, with TRBD2 matching 8 bases. The CDR3 extends over 15 amino acids. V shed 5 bases, J shed 6 bases, and the junction held 12 bases outside the gene matches. Germline values: CDR1 MDHEN, CDR2 SYDVKM. The CDR3: CASSAGQYRGGEQYF. The CDR3 DNA is TGTGCCAGCAGTGCTGGACAGTACCGGGGGGGCGAGCAGTACTTC.

This sequence joins TRBV6-2 or TRBV6-3 and TRBJ2-1, with 11 bases that match TRBD2. CDR1 MNHEY and CDR2 SVGEGT come from the germline V gene. The CDR3 totals 15 residues. The V gene end was trimmed by 6 bases and the J gene end by 3 bases; junction bases not matched to a gene: 4. The CDR3 region has the DNA TGTGCCAGCAGCGCCGGGACTAGCGGCTACAATGAGCAGTTCTTC. This gives the protein CASSAGTSGYNEQFF.

The rearrangement uses TRBV30 and TRBJ2-7; the match to TRBD2 covers 9 bases. The CDR3 runs to 15 residues. V was pared by 4 bases and J by 2 bases, with 9 bases of the junction left unmatched. Germline-derived CDR1 and CDR2 are GTSNPN and SVGIG (reference sequence). The CDR3 sequence is CAWTGASGGPYEQYF. CDR3 in DNA: TGTGCCTGGACGGGAGCGAGCGGGGGGCCCTACGAGCAGTACTTC.

J is TRBJ1-2 and V is TRBV14; tentative D call: TRBD1 (6 bases). The CDR3 covers 16 residues. V lost 6 bases and J 0 bases, leaving 17 bases between the germline ends. CDR1 and CDR2 from the germline V gene are SGHDN and FVKESK. CDR3: CASSRETGPSNYGYTF. In DNA form, the CDR3 reads TGTGCCAGCAGTCGCGAAACAGGGCCTTCTAACTATGGCTACACCTTC.

The chain couples TRBV28 to TRBJ2-7; tentative D call: TRBD2 (5 bases). The V and J ends lost 7 bases and 2 bases respectively, with 15 bases between them. The CDR3 runs to 14 residues. From germline, CDR1 is MDHEN and CDR2 SYDVKM. Here the CDR3 reads CASTLRGLTYEQYF. The CDR3 DNA sequence: TGTGCCAGCACCCTGCGAGGGCTGACCTACGAGCAGTACTTC.

In its sample, this clone was seen a few times. The chain joins TRBV21-1 to TRBJ2-5; the D call TRBD2 from the table was never checked on the DNA. TRBV21-1 is shown as a pseudogene. The CDR3 is 21 amino acids. This chain's CDR3 is CASSKGGQKWTSGVLQETQYF. The CDR3 DNA is TGTGCCAGCAGCAAAGGGGGACAAAAGTGGACTAGCGGAGTCCTCCAAGAGACCCAGTACTTC.

The rearrangement uses TRBV14 and TRBJ1-1; TRBD1 might be the D (6 bases). V lost 0 bases and J 6 bases, leaving 17 bases between the germline ends. This CDR3 is 16 amino acids long. Germline CDR1 reads SGHDN; CDR2 reads FVKESK. The CDR3 bases are TGTGCCAGCAGCCAAGAATACAGGGTTTCGTCCCCTGAAGCTTTCTTT. Its translation is CASSQEYRVSSPEAFF.

The gene calls are TRBV19 and TRBJ1-6; D possibly corresponds to TRBD1 (6 bases). The CDR3 runs 20 residues. Germline CDR1 LNHDA, CDR2 SQIVND (reference sequence). V lost 3 bases, J lost 0 bases, and 21 bases lay in between. This CDR3 reads CASSIPLLTGTNSYNSPLHF. The CDR3 bases are TGTGCCAGTAGTATCCCTCTATTGACAGGAACCAACTCCTATAATTCACCCCTCCACTTT.

J is TRBJ2-2 and V is TRBV3-1 (or the pseudogene TRBV3-2), with 9 bases lining up with TRBD2. This CDR3 comprises 16 residues. J lost 5 bases, V lost 0 bases, and 4 bases had no gene match. Germline V gene lookup returns CDR1 LGHDT and CDR2 YNNKEL (reference sequence). This CDR3 is CASSQEETSGTGELFF. The CDR3, as DNA: TGTGCCAGCAGCCAAGAAGAGACTAGCGGAACCGGGGAGCTGTTTTTT.

The V call is TRBV19, the J call TRBJ2-7; TRBD2 matches at 8 bases. V lost 4 bases and J lost 3; bases outside the gene matches: 5. CDR1 and CDR2 from the germline V gene are LNHDA and SQIVND (reference sequence). The CDR3 consists of 14 residues. The CDR3 here is CASSNGGRLYEQYF. DNA for the CDR3: TGTGCCAGTAGTAACGGCGGGAGGCTCTACGAGCAGTACTTC.

The sample holds one count of this clone. The gene calls are TRBV18 and TRBJ1-6; a possible D gene is TRBD1 (6 bases). The CDR3 runs to 15 residues. The germline CDR1 and CDR2 sequences are KGHSH and LQKENI. V lost 3 bases to trimming and J lost 7 bases, with 13 bases between them. The CDR3 loop reads CASSPRTGQNSPLHF. For the CDR3, the DNA is TGTGCCAGCTCACCTCGTACCGGACAGAATTCACCCCTCCACTTT.

This clone has more than one count but fewer than ten. The genes are TRBV4-3 and TRBJ1-2; the match to TRBD1 covers 7 bases. The V and J ends lost 0 bases and 4 bases, in that order; junction bases with no gene match: 11. Germline V gives CDR1 LGHNA, CDR2 YSLEER. This CDR3 comprises 17 residues. The CDR3 DNA sequence: TGCGCCAGCAGCCAAGAACGCGGTTCACAGGGGTTCTATGGCTACACCTTC. This sequence encodes CASSQERGSQGFYGYTF.

The chain links TRBV4-1 to TRBJ2-4, with 7 bases aligning to TRBD1. Germline V gene sequence: CDR1 MGHRA, CDR2 YSYEKL. Germline trimming cut 4 bases from V and 4 bases from J; bases unmatched to any gene: 16. The CDR3 is made up of 18 amino acids. CDR3 in amino acids: CASSPGRQGVKTKNIQYF. CDR3 in DNA: TGCGCCAGCAGCCCCGGTCGACAGGGCGTCAAAACGAAAAACATTCAGTACTTC.

The chain links TRBV13 to TRBJ2-7; D might be TRBD1 (6 bases). The CDR3 extends over 14 amino acids. V was clipped by 7 bases and J by 0 bases, with 13 bases between them. Looked up from germline, CDR1 is PRHDT and CDR2 is FYEKMQ (reference sequence). CDR3 loop: CASKQGRNSYEQYF. Written as DNA, the CDR3 is TGTGCCAGCAAACAGGGTAGGAACTCCTACGAGCAGTACTTC. Using reference TRBV13 and TRBJ2-7 for the parts outside the CDR3, the full variable domain is AAGVIQSPRHLIKEKRETATLKCYPIPRHDTVYWYQQGPGQDPQFLISFYEKMQSDKGSIPDRFSAQQFSDYHSELNMSSLELGDSALYFCASKQGRNSYEQYFGPGTRLTVT.

The J gene is TRBJ2-2, the V gene TRBV30, with 7 positions matching TRBD2. J gave up 1 base and V 2 bases, and 7 bases lay outside the gene matches. The CDR3 has 16 residues. The germline gives CDR1 GTSNPN, CDR2 SVGIG (reference sequence). The chain's CDR3 is CAWSYPGGGNTGELFF. CDR3 nucleotide sequence: TGTGCCTGGAGTTATCCGGGCGGGGGGAACACCGGGGAGCTGTTTTTT.